A selection of T cell receptor beta chains follows, all from one sample in a study of cytomegalovirus exposure and HLA in healthy donors. The assay was immunoSEQ multiplex PCR, and TCRdb's table has in-frame clones only and misses some. The table includes some 86,000 clones, around 64% detected once. Sequencing input: PBMCs. These receptors were taken from a man aged 25-40 years in good health and CMV-seronegative. Both conserved end residues are part of each CDR3. A D gene is named only where the DNA matches it firmly. Size is stated for part of the rows, as once, few or many counts, or as a class when the clone is expanded.

>TRBV4-1|NA|TRBJ2-7|NA
CASSQVWTSTSYEQYF
TGCGCCAGCAGCCAAGTGTGGACAAGCACATCCTACGAGCAGTACTTC
>TRBV30|NA|TRBJ2-7|NA
CAWSVPQRNSYEQYF
TGTGCCTGGAGTGTACCCCAGCGGAACTCCTACGAGCAGTACTTC
>TRBV5-6|TRBD1|TRBJ2-6|once
CASSGRTGWSGANVLTF
TGTGCCAGCAGCGGTAGGACAGGCTGGAGTGGGGCCAACGTCCTGACTTTC
>TRBV13|NA|TRBJ1-6|NA
CASKLRVSGLNSPLHF
TGTGCCAGCAAGCTTAGGGTCTCGGGACTCAATTCACCCCTCCACTTT
>TRBV5-4|TRBD1|TRBJ2-7|NA
CASSLVGDSSYEQYF
TGTGCCAGCAGCCTGGTTGGGGACAGTTCCTACGAGCAGTACTTC
>TRBV14|TRBD2|TRBJ2-3|once
CASSLGLAGYQYF
TGTGCCAGCAGCCTGGGACTAGCGGGGTACCAGTATTTT
>TRBV9|NA|TRBJ1-6|NA
CASSVEGAGNSPLHF
TGTGCCAGCAGCGTAGAGGGAGCGGGCAATTCACCCCTCCACTTT
>TRBV29-1|NA|TRBJ1-3|few
CSVEDELVGTIYF
TGCAGCGTTGAAGATGAACTGGTTGGCACCATATATTTT
>TRBV5-4|NA|TRBJ2-2|NA
CASSLGGGVGTGELFF
TGTGCCAGCAGCTTGGGTGGCGGGGTCGGCACCGGGGAGCTGTTTTTT
>TRBV6-1|TRBD2|TRBJ2-2|NA
CASSESSGGPGELFF
TGTGCCAGCAGTGAATCTAGCGGGGGGCCCGGGGAGCTGTTTTTT
>TRBV7-9|TRBD2|TRBJ2-7|NA
CASITLDTSGELSGYEQYF
TGTGCCAGCATCACGCTCGACACTAGCGGGGAATTGTCGGGCTACGAGCAGTACTTC
>TRBV6-1|TRBD2|TRBJ2-7|NA
CASSVLAGGPYEQYF
TGTGCCAGCAGTGTTCTAGCGGGAGGGCCCTACGAGCAGTACTTC
>TRBV10-3|TRBD1|TRBJ1-3|NA
CAITEGDSGNTIYF
TGTGCCATCACCGAAGGGGACAGTGGAAACACCATATATTTT
>TRBV6-5|NA|TRBJ1-1|NA
CASSSPRTVDTEAFF
TGTGCCAGCAGTTCCCCACGGACAGTAGACACTGAAGCTTTCTTT
>TRBV2|NA|TRBJ1-4|NA
CASSSGNEKLFF
TGTGCCAGCAGTTCAGGGAATGAAAAACTGTTTTTT
>TRBV27|NA|TRBJ2-7|NA
CASSLSRASAGYEQYF
TGTGCCAGCAGTTTGTCCAGGGCCTCGGCTGGGTACGAGCAGTACTTC
>TRBV4-1|NA|TRBJ2-1|NA
CASSPGIISNEQFF
TGCGCCAGCAGCCCCGGGATCATCAGCAATGAGCAGTTCTTC
>TRBV4-1|TRBD2|TRBJ2-1|NA
CASSQGTSGGSYNEQFF
TGCGCCAGCAGCCAAGGGACTAGCGGTGGGTCCTACAATGAGCAGTTCTTC
>TRBV30|TRBD1|TRBJ1-5|NA
CAWSGQTGRQPQHF
TGTGCCTGGAGTGGACAGACAGGGCGGCAGCCCCAGCATTTT
>TRBV10-3|NA|TRBJ1-2|NA
CAISEGGGAGYGYTF
TGTGCCATCAGTGAGGGTGGGGGGGCAGGCTATGGCTACACCTTC